This paragraph covers one T cell receptor (beta chain) sequence. The germline gives CDR1 SGHRS, CDR2 YFSETQ. The CDR3 contains 16 residues. Unmatched junction bases numbered 3, after V lost 1 base and J lost 2 bases. This record belongs to a study of technical replicates of blood from several donors. The assay was immunoSEQ multiplex PCR, and TCRdb's table has in-frame clones only and misses some. The data contain some 80,000 clones, 85% to 95% of them singletons. The chain has TRBV5-1 and TRBJ1-3; 10 nucleotides match TRBD1. Sequenced: T cells isolated from PBMCs. The TCR sequence derives from a human donor in good health. The CDR3 spells CASSLSGTGAGNTIYF. The CDR3 DNA is TGCGCCAGCAGCTTGAGTGGGACAGGGGCTGGAAACACCATATATTTT.